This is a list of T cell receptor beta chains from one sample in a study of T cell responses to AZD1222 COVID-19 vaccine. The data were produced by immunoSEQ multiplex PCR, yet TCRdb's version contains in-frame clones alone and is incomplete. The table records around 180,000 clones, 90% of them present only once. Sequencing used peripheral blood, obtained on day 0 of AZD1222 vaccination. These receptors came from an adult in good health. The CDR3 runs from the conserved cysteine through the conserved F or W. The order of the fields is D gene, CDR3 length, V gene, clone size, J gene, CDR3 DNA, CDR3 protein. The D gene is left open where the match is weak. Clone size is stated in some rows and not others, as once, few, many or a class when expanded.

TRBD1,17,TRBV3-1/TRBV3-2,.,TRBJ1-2,TGTGCCAGCAGCCAAGGTGGTCCCGGGACAGGGGCTTATGGCTACACCTTC,CASSQGGPGTGAYGYTF
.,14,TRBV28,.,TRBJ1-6,TGTGCCAGCAGTGTGGAGGCCTATAATTCACCCCTCCACTTT,CASSVEAYNSPLHF
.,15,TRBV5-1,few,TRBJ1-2,TGCGCCAGCAGCAAACGGGACAACGGAGTCTATGGCTACACCTTC,CASSKRDNGVYGYTF
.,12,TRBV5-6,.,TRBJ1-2,TGTGCCAGCAGGTCATTGAACAGGGAGGAGAACTTC,CASRSLNREENF
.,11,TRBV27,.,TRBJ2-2,TGTGCCAGCAGTTTAAACGGGGAGCTGTTTTTT,CASSLNGELFF
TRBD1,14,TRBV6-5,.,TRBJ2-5,TGTGCCAGCAGTCTCGGACAGGGGGGGAGGACCCAGTACTTC,CASSLGQGGRTQYF
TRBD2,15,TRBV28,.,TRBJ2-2,TGTGCCAGCACTCAGACTAGCGGGAGCACCGGGGAGCTGTTTTTT,CASTQTSGSTGELFF
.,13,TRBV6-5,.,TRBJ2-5,TGTGCCAGCAGTTACTCGCTGGGCGAGACCCAGTACTTC,CASSYSLGETQYF
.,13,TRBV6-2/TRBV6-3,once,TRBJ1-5,TGTGCCAGCAGTTATCAGGGTGTCCAGCCCCAGCATTTT,CASSYQGVQPQHF
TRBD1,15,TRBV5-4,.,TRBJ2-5,TGTGCCAGCAGCTTCAACAGGGGTGGGCAAGAGACCCAGTACTTC,CASSFNRGGQETQYF
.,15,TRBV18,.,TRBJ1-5,TGTGCCAGCTCACTTAGTTGGGGGCTTGGTCAGCCCCAGCATTTT,CASSLSWGLGQPQHF
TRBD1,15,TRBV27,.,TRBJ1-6,TGTGCCAGCAAAGAAAACAGGGGGCCTAGTTCACCCCTCCACTTT,CASKENRGPSSPLHF
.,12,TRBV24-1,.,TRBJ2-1,TGTGCCACCAGTGATCGCGGGGTTTTAGAGTTCTTC,CATSDRGVLEFF
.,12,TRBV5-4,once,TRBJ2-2,TGTGCCAGCAGTTCTGAGGTGGGGGAGCTGTTTTTT,CASSSEVGELFF
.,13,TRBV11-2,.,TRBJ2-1,TGTGCCAGCAGCTTAATGATGGGAAATGAGCAGTTCTTC,CASSLMMGNEQFF
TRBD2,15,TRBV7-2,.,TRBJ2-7,TGTGCCAGCAGCTTGGCGACTAGCGGCGCCTACGAGCAGTACTTC,CASSLATSGAYEQYF
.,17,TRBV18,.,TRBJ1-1,TGTGCCAGCTCACCACCTCATACCGCAGGCGGCAACACTGAAGCTTTCTTT,CASSPPHTAGGNTEAFF